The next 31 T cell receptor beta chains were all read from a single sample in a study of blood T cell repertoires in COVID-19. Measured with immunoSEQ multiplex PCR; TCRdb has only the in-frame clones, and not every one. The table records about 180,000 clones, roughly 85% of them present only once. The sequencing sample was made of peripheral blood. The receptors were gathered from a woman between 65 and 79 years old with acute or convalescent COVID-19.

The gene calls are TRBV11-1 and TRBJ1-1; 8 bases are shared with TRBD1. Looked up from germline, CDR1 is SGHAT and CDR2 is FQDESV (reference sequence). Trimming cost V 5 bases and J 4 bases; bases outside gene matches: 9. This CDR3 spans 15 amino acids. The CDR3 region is CASSARTGLFTEAFF. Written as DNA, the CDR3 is TGTGCCAGCAGCGCCCGGACAGGGCTTTTCACTGAAGCTTTCTTT.

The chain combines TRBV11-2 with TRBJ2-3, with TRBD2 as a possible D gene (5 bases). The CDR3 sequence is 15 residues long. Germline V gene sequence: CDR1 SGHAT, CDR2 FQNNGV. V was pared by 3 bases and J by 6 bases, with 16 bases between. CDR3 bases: TGTGCCAGCAGCTTCGCCGGGGAAAAAACGGATACGCAGTATTTT. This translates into CASSFAGEKTDTQYF.

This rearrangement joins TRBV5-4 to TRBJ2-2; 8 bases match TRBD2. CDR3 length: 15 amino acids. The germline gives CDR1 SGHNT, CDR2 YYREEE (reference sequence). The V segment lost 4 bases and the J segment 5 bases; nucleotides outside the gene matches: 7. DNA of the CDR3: TGTGCCAGCAGCCCTGCCCGGGAGGGAACCGGGGAGCTGTTTTTT. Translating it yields CASSPAREGTGELFF. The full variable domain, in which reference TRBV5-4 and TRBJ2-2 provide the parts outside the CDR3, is ETGVTQSPTHLIKTRGQQVTLRCSSQSGHNTVSWYQQALGQGPQFIFQYYREEENGRGNFPPRFSGLQFPNYSSELNVNALELDDSALYLCASSPAREGTGELFFGEGSRLTVL.

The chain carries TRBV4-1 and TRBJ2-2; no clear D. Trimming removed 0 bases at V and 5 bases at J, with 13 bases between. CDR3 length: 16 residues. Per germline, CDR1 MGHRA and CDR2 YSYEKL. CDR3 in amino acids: CASSQDPARRTGELFF. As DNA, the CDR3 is TGCGCCAGCAGCCAAGACCCCGCTAGAAGAACCGGGGAGCTGTTTTTT.

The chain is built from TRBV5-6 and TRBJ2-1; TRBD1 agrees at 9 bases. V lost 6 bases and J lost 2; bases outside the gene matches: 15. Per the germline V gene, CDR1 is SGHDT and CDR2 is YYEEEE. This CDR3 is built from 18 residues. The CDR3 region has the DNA TGTGCCAGCAACTCAGTACTACAGGGGGCCCTCCCCTACAATGAGCAGTTCTTC. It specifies CASNSVLQGALPYNEQFF.

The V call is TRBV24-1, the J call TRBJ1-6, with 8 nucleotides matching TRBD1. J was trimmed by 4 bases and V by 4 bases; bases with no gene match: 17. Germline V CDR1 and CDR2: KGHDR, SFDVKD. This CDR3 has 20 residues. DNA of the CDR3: TGTGCCACCAGTGAAGGTCAGGGGGCCGATCTCCTCACTTATAATTCACCCCTCCACTTT. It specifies CATSEGQGADLLTYNSPLHF.

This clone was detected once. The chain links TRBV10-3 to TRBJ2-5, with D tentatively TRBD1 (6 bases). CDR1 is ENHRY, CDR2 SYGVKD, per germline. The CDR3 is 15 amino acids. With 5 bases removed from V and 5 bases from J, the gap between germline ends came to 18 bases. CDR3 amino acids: CAISRTQTQGETQYF. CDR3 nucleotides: TGTGCCATCAGTCGAACACAAACCCAGGGGGAGACCCAGTACTTC.

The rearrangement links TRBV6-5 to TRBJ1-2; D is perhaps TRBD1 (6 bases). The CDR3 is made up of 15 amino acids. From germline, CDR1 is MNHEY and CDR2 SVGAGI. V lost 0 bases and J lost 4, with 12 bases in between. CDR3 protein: CASSYSLAGVYGYTF. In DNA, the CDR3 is TGTGCCAGCAGTTACTCCCTCGCAGGGGTCTATGGCTACACCTTC.

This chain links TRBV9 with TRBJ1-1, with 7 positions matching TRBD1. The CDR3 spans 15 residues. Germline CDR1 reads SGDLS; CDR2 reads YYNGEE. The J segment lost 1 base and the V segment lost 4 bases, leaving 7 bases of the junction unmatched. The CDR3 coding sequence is TGTGCCAGCAGCCCACTAGGGGGCAGGAACACTGAAGCTTTCTTT. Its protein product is CASSPLGGRNTEAFF.

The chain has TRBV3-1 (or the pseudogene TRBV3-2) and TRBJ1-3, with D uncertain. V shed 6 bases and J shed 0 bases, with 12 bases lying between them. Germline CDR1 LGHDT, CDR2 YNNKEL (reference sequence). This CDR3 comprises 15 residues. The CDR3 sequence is CASSLQTVSGNTIYF. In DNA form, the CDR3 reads TGTGCCAGCAGTCTCCAGACTGTCTCTGGAAACACCATATATTTT.

Here the CDR3 DNA reads TGTGCCAGCAGCCGAACAGGGGGCGATCAGCCCCAGCATTTT. It is translated as CASSRTGGDQPQHF. The chain links TRBV6-5 to TRBJ1-5; 9 bases align to TRBD1. The CDR3 is 14 amino acids. The germline V gene encodes CDR1 MNHEY and CDR2 SVGAGI. Losses at the gene ends were 6 bases for V and 5 bases for J; bases not matched to a gene: 5.

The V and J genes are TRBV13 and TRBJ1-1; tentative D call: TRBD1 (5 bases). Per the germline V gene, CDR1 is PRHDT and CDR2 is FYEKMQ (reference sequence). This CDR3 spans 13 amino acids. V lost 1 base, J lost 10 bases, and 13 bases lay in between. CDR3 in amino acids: CASSLESKGAAFF. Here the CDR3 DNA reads TGTGCCAGCAGCTTAGAATCTAAAGGGGCAGCTTTCTTT.

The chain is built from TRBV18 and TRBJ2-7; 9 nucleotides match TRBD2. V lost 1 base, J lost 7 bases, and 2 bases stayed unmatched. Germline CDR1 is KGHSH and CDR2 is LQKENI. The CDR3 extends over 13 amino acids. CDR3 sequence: CASSPQLAGEQYF. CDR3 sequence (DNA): TGTGCCAGCTCACCACAACTAGCGGGTGAGCAGTACTTC.

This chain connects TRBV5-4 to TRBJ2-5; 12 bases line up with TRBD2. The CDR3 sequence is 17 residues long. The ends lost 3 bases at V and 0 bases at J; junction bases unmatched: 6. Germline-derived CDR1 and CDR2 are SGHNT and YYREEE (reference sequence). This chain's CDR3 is CASSSSRTSGNQETQYF. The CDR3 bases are TGTGCCAGCAGCTCCTCCAGGACTAGCGGGAACCAAGAGACCCAGTACTTC.

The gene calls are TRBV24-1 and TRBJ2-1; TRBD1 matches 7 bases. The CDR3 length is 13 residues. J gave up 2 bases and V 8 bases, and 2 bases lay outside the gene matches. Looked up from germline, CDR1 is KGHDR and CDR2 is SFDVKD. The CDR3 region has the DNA TGTGCCACCACCGGGACAGCCTACAATGAGCAGTTCTTC. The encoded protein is CATTGTAYNEQFF.

Here the CDR3 DNA reads TGTGCCAGCAGTGAATTGGTAGGGAGCGGGTACCAAGAGACCCAGTACTTC. Amino acid sequence: CASSELVGSGYQETQYF. The V gene is TRBV6-1, the J gene TRBJ2-5, with D possibly matching TRBD2 (6 bases). The germline V gene encodes CDR1 MNHNS and CDR2 SASEGT. Trimming shortened V by 2 bases and J by 0 bases, and 16 bases separated the two germline ends. The CDR3 runs 17 residues.

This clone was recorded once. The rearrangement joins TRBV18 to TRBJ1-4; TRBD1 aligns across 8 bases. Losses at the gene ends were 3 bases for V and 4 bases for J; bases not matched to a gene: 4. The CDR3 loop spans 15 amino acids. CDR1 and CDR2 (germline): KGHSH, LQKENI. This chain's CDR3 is CASSPTGGINEKLFF. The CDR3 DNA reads TGTGCCAGCTCACCTACAGGGGGGATTAATGAAAAACTGTTTTTT.

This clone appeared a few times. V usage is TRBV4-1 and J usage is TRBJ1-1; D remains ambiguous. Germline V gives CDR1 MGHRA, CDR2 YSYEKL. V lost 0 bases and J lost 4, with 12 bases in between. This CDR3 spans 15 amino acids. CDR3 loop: CASSQDSLLVTEAFF. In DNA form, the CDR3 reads TGCGCCAGCAGCCAAGACAGTCTCTTGGTCACTGAAGCTTTCTTT.

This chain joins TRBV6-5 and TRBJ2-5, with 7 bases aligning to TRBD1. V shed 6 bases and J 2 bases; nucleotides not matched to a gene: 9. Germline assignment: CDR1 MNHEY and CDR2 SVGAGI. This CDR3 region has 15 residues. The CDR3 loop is CASSRQGLGQETQYF. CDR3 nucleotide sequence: TGTGCCAGCAGCCGACAGGGTCTGGGACAAGAGACCCAGTACTTC.

The CDR3 sequence is CASSPRGLGGAEQYF. The CDR3 DNA is TGTGCCAGCAGTCCCCGAGGACTAGGGGGTGCCGAGCAGTACTTC. The gene calls are TRBV27 and TRBJ2-7; tentative D call: TRBD2 (7 bases). Trimming cost V 5 bases and J 6 bases, with 20 bases left between them. CDR1 and CDR2 (germline): MNHEY, SMNVEV (reference sequence). CDR3 length: 15 amino acids.

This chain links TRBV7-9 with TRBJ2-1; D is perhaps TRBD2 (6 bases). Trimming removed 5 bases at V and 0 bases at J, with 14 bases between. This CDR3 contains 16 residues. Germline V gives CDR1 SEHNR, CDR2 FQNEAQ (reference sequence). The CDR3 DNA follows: TGTGCCAGCAGCCCCAGACTAGGGAGCTCCTACAATGAGCAGTTCTTC. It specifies CASSPRLGSSYNEQFF.

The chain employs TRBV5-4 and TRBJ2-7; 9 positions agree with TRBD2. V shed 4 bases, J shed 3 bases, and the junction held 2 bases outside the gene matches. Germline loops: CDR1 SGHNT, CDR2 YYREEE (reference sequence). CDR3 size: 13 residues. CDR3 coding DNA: TGTGCCAGCAGCGCACTAGCGGGCTACGAGCAGTACTTC. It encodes CASSALAGYEQYF.

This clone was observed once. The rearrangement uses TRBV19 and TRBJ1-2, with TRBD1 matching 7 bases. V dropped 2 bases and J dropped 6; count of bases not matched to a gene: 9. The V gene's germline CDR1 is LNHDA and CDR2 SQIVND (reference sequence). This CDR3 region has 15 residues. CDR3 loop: CASSIPGQASHGYTF. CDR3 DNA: TGTGCCAGTAGTATACCCGGACAGGCATCTCATGGCTACACCTTC.

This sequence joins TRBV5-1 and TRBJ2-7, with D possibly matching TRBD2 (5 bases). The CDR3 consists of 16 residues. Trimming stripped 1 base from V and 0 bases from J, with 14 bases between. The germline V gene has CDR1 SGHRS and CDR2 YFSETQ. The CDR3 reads CASSLSEGSSSYEQYF. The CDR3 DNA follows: TGCGCCAGCAGCTTGTCTGAGGGCTCAAGCTCCTACGAGCAGTACTTC.

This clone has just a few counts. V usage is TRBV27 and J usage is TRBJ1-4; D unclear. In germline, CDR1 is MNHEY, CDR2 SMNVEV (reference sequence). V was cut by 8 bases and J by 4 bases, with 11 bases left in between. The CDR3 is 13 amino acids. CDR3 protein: CASGKLNNEKLFF. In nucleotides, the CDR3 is TGTGCCAGCGGTAAACTCAATAATGAAAAACTGTTTTTT.

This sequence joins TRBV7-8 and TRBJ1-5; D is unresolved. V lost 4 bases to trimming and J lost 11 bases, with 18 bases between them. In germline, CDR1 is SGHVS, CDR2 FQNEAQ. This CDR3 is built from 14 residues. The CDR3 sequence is CASSSSGLIQAQHF. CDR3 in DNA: TGTGCCAGCAGCTCATCCGGTTTAATTCAAGCCCAGCATTTT.

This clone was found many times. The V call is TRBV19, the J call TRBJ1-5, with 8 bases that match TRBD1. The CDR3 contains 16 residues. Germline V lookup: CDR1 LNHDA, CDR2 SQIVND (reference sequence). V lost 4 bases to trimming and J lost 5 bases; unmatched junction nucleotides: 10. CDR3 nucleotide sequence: TGTGCCAGTAGTACTCAGCGACAGGGGCGGGATCAGCCCCAGCATTTT. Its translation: CASSTQRQGRDQPQHF.

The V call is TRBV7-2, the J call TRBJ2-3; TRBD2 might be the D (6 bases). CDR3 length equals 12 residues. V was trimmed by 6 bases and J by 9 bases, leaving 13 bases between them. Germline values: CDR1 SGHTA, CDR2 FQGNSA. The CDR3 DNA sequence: TGTGCCAGCAGTGGGGACTTGGAGACGCAGTATTTT. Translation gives CASSGDLETQYF.

CDR3 DNA sequence: TGCGCCAGCAGCCAGACAGGGGGCTCGGAGACCCAGTACTTC. Its protein is CASSQTGGSETQYF. The chain has TRBV5-1 and TRBJ2-5, with TRBD1 matching 10 bases. This CDR3 is built from 14 residues. Germline CDR1 and CDR2: SGHRS and YFSETQ. With 4 bases clipped from V and 5 bases from J, the junction kept 5 bases outside the gene matches.

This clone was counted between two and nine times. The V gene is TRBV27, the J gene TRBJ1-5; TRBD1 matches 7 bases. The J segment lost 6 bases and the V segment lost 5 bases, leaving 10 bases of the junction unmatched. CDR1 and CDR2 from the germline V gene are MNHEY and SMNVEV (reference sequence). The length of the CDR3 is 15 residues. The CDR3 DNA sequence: TGTGCCAGCAGTCGAACAGGGGATGCTATTCAGCCCCAGCATTTT. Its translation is CASSRTGDAIQPQHF.

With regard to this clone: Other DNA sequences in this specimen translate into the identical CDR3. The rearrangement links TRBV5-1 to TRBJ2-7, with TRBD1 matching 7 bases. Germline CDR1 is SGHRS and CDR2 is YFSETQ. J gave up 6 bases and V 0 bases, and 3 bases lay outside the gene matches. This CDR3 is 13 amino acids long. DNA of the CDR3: TGCGCCAGCAGCTTGGACAGGGGTGGCGAGCAGTACTTC. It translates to CASSLDRGGEQYF.